This TCR beta chain is from a study of OX40 agonist ivuxolimab in advanced cancers. The germline gives CDR1 SGHDN, CDR2 FVKESK. The CDR3 runs 15 residues. Trimming took 5 bases from V and 3 from J; bases not matched to a gene: 5. Method: immunoSEQ multiplex PCR; TCRdb's copy keeps in-frame clones and lacks some. The sample contains 65,000 to 80,000 clones, roughly nine tenths of which appear only once. Notes on the study in general: Researchers report that CD8+ T cells had, on average, more expanded clones than CD4+. Clonal expansion in partial responders at 0.1-3.0 mg/kg ranked among the lowest.

Blood samples were obtained at baseline, cycle 4 day 1, and cycle 7 day 1. Regarding this clone: Its cognate antigen is unknown.

The TCR originated in an adult with an advanced solid tumor such as melanoma, head and neck, liver or kidney cancer. The gene calls are TRBV14 and TRBJ2-3; 10 nucleotides match TRBD2. The specimen comprised CD4+ or CD8+ T cells sorted from blood, sampled in a trial of the OX40 agonist ivuxolimab. In DNA, the CDR3 is TGTGCCAGCAGCTCACGGACTAGCGGAACAGATACGCAGTATTTT. Its protein product is CASSSRTSGTDTQYF.